A single sample gave rise to the 9 T cell receptor beta chains below, sequenced in a study of CD8+ T cells in alopecia areata. RNA extraction and reverse transcription yielded cDNA as sequencing template. Assay: immunoSEQ multiplex PCR; the TCRdb copy retains only in-frame clones and omits some. The sample has 90,000 to 130,000 clones; roughly 60% are singletons. The material sequenced was CD8+ T cells sorted from blood. All receptors derive from a human donor in good health.

The sample holds a few counts of this clone. This sequence joins TRBV7-8 and TRBJ1-1; 9 nucleotides line up with TRBD1. V shed 4 bases and J 4 bases; nucleotides not matched to a gene: 7. Looked up from germline, CDR1 is SGHVS and CDR2 is FQNEAQ. The CDR3 has 15 residues. The CDR3 region has the DNA TGTGCCAGCAGCTATACAGGGGGCTGGGGCACTGAAGCTTTCTTT. Amino acids: CASSYTGGWGTEAFF.

V usage is TRBV19 and J usage is TRBJ1-4; D is ambiguous. CDR1 is LNHDA and CDR2 is SQIVND in the germline V gene (reference sequence). Between the trimmed V and J ends, which lost 5 bases and 0 bases, there was a span of 10 bases. The CDR3 runs 15 residues. The CDR3 reads CASSWAGATNEKLFF. The CDR3, as DNA: TGTGCCAGTAGTTGGGCTGGTGCAACTAATGAAAAACTGTTTTTT. The variable domain in full, with the rest retrieved from reference TRBV19 and TRBJ1-4, is DGGITQSPKYLFRKEGQNVTLSCEQNLNHDAMYWYRQDPGQGLRLIYYSQIVNDFQKGDIAEGYSVSREKKESFPLTVTSAQKNPTAFYLCASSWAGATNEKLFFGSGTQLSVL.

This clone was observed a few times. The DNA for the CDR3 is TGTGCCAGCAGCTCCTTCAGGGGGTTGGTGGCTTTCTTT. This encodes CASSSFRGLVAFF. V is TRBV13 and J is TRBJ1-1; 7 bases map to TRBD1. This CDR3 spans 13 amino acids. In germline, CDR1 is PRHDT, CDR2 FYEKMQ (reference sequence). V shed 4 bases, J shed 11 bases, and the junction held 10 bases outside the gene matches. The full variable domain, completed using reference TRBV13 and TRBJ1-1, is AAGVIQSPRHLIKEKRETATLKCYPIPRHDTVYWYQQGPGQDPQFLISFYEKMQSDKGSIPDRFSAQQFSDYHSELNMSSLELGDSALYFCASSSFRGLVAFFGQGTRLTVV.

This clone occurred a few times. CDR3 sequence reads: CASMGGDTQYF. As DNA, the CDR3 is TGCGCCAGCATGGGGGGGGATACGCAGTATTTT. The chain uses TRBV10-2 and TRBJ2-3; 7 bases line up with TRBD2. Losses at the gene ends were 7 bases for V and 6 bases for J; bases not matched to a gene: 1. CDR1 is WSHSY and CDR2 is SAAADI in the germline V gene. The length of the CDR3 is 11 residues.

The rearrangement uses TRBV27 and TRBJ1-5; D remains unclear. Germline CDR1 is MNHEY and CDR2 is SMNVEV (reference sequence). V lost 5 bases, J lost 2 bases, and 13 bases lay in between. This CDR3 spans 15 amino acids. CDR3 residues: CASSPTAEGNQPQHF. The CDR3 bases are TGTGCCAGCAGTCCCACCGCAGAAGGCAATCAGCCCCAGCATTTT.

The rearrangement links TRBV7-9 to TRBJ2-7; D gene uncertain. The germline V gene encodes CDR1 SEHNR and CDR2 FQNEAQ (reference sequence). CDR3 length: 13 amino acids. Between the trimmed V and J ends, which lost 7 bases and 1 base, there was a span of 11 bases. The CDR3 DNA sequence: TGTGCCAGCACCGACGGGCCTTCCTACGAGCAGTACTTC. This encodes CASTDGPSYEQYF.

The V call is TRBV6-5, the J call TRBJ1-1; no definite D call. The germline V gene has CDR1 MNHEY and CDR2 SVGAGI. The CDR3 loop spans 12 amino acids. Trimming cost V 5 bases and J 1 base, with 5 bases left between them. The CDR3 DNA reads as TGTGCCAGCAGTCCAGGGAACACTGAAGCTTTCTTT. It codes for CASSPGNTEAFF.

This rearrangement joins TRBV6-5 to TRBJ2-5, with no clear D. Trimming took 6 bases from V and 6 from J, leaving 17 bases between them. This CDR3 region has 14 residues. CDR1 is MNHEY, CDR2 SVGAGI, per germline. CDR3 DNA: TGTGCCAGCAGCCCTACCCTAAGGCAAAAGACCCAGTACTTC. As protein: CASSPTLRQKTQYF.

The CDR3 DNA sequence: TGTGCCAGCAGCCCCCGGACGGAGCCCTACGAGCAGTACTTC. It translates to CASSPRTEPYEQYF. The rearrangement joins TRBV7-9 to TRBJ2-7; D gene ambiguous. The V and J ends lost 5 bases and 2 bases respectively, with 13 bases between them. This CDR3 contains 14 residues. Germline V lookup: CDR1 SEHNR, CDR2 FQNEAQ (reference sequence).